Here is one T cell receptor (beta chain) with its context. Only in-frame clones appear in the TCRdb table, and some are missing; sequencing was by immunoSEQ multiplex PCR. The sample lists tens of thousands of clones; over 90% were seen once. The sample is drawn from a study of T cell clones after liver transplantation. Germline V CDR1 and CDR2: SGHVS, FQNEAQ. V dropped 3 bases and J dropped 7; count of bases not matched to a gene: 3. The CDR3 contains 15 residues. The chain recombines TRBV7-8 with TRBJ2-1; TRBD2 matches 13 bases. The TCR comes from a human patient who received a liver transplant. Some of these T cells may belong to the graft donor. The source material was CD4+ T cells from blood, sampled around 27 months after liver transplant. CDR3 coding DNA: TGTGCCAGCAGCTTCTGGACTAGCGGGAGTAATGAGCAGTTCTTC. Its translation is CASSFWTSGSNEQFF.